This T cell receptor (beta chain) originates from a study of cytomegalovirus exposure and HLA in healthy donors. Overall study context: Around 180 million T cells yielded approximately 100 million unique TCR beta sequences, as an earlier analysis found. Whole-study findings and limits: In a later analysis, HLA-C alleles had the fewest associated TCRs, DRB1 alleles the most. Trimming of TCR beta V- and J-genes showed a link, identified in a later analysis, to a missense DCLRE1C variant. For cytomegalovirus status, the classifier reportedly gave diagnoses with high specificity and sensitivity.

Note on this clone: Its antigen is not identified.

Trimming pared 0 bases from V and 3 bases from J, leaving 8 bases between. Germline values: CDR1 GTSNPN, CDR2 SVGIG (reference sequence). The CDR3 has 14 residues. The PCR made use of 60 Vbeta and 13 Jbeta primers. The protocol was immunoSEQ multiplex PCR, while the TCRdb copy is restricted to in-frame clones and leaves out a portion. The sample holds more than 85,000 clones, 69% seen once. This TCR came from a woman between 65 and 79 years old in good health and CMV-seropositive. This rearrangement joins TRBV30 to TRBJ2-2, with unresolved D. Sequencing used PBMCs. The CDR3 sequence: CAWSVRQDTGELFF. In DNA, the CDR3 is TGTGCCTGGAGTGTCAGGCAGGACACCGGGGAGCTGTTTTTT.